The sequence of this TCR beta chain was determined in a study of beta chain features in type 1 diabetes. General study points: Within each of all four CD4+ subsets, Type 1 diabetes patients had TCRB CDR3s that were moderately but significantly shorter. TCRB rearrangement may or may not be influenced by HLA type; here this remained unresolved.

A few counts support this clone. Its target is unknown. Markers CD45RO/CCR7/CD25/CD127/CD95/CD27 served to sort CD4+ naive, central memory, regulatory and stem cell-like memory cells. Reverse transcribing all isolated RNA meant expressed TCRB transcripts were sequenced. The table came from immunoSEQ multiplex PCR; TCRdb's copy has only in-frame clones and leaves some out. The table shows hundreds of thousands of clones, with roughly 31% occurring only once. V lost 5 bases, J lost 5 bases, and 12 bases lay in between. The CDR3 length is 13 residues. Germline V CDR1 and CDR2: SGHVS, FQNEAQ. The chain carries TRBV7-8 and TRBJ2-5; perhaps TRBD1 as D (5 bases). Input material: naive CD4+ T cells from blood. The clonotype originates from a man between 18 and 29 years old in good health. The CDR3 protein is CASSRSGQETQYF. The CDR3 DNA reads TGTGCCAGCAGCCGATCAGGGCAGGAGACCCAGTACTTC.